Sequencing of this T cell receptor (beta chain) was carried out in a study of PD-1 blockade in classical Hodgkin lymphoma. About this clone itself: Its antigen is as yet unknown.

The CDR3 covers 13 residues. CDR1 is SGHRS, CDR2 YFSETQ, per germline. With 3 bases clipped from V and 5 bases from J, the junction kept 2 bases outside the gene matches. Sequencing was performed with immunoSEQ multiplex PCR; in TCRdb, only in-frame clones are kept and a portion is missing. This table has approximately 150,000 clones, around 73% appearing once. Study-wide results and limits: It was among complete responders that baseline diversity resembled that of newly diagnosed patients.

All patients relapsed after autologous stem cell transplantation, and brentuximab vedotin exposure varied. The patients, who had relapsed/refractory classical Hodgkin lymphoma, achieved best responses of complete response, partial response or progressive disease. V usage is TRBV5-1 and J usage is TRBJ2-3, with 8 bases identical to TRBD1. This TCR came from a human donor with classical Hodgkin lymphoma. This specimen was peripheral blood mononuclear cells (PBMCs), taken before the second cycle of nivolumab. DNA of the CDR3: TGCGCCAGCAGCTCAGGGGGCAGAGATACGCAGTATTTT. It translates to CASSSGGRDTQYF.